The entry below describes one T cell receptor (beta chain). Sequenced by immunoSEQ multiplex PCR; TCRdb stores in-frame clones only, minus some. The sample shows about 59,000 clones, approximately 92% of them seen only once. The data belong to a study of technical replicates of blood from four donors. Between the trimmed V and J ends, which lost 7 bases and 6 bases, there was a span of 16 bases. CDR3 size: 14 residues. Germline assignment: CDR1 ENHRY and CDR2 SYGVKD. The receptor comes from a human donor in good health. Some clones in this sample may be carry-over from other donors' samples. The chain couples TRBV10-3 to TRBJ1-5; TRBD1 might be the D (5 bases). The sample was PBMCs. The CDR3 reads CAINVDGQGQPQHF. CDR3 in DNA: TGTGCCATCAATGTGGACGGTCAGGGTCAGCCCCAGCATTTT.